Listed here is a single T cell receptor (beta chain). Its antigen is unknown. One base away there is no much larger clone; base qualities are not given. Each collaborating institution followed its own protocols to collect whole blood in K2EDTA tubes. For TCRbeta analysis, collaborators shipped samples in one of three forms: frozen whole blood, isolated PBMCs, or DNA extracted from either of those sample types. Inclusive of the bounding cysteine and phenylalanine, the CDR3 is 15 residues long. Left in the record is the CDR3 DNA by itself, 45 bases read in frame from the first base. The junction shows trimming of 8 bases on V and 5 bases on J, and the gene matches do not reach 14 bases of it. Taken from the germline V gene, the CDR1 and CDR2 loops are MDHEN and SYDVKM. This record belongs to a study of blood T cell repertoires in COVID-19 (dated by TCRdb to 2020 to 2021). Context from the whole study: Collaborator samples came from the United States, Italy and Spain and covered acute and convalescent phases of COVID-19. Deeply sampled blood TCRbeta repertoires from subjects exposed to, actively infected with, or recovered from COVID-19 were included in the dataset. Where HLA class I and class II types were available, the types were taken from metadata supplied by the sample provider, not from assay-based typing. A de-identified subject ID, COVID-19 status, age in years and sex were almost always included in the sample metadata. Samples were obtained from the ongoing ImmuneRACE study (first 160 participants) and from 1,254 subjects provided by 6 global collaborators. The repertoires were released in a freely available public database intended as a resource for research on the immune response to SARS-CoV-2. The prospective study material was composed of cDNA or gDNA derived from T cells, B-cell-depleted T cells, or PBMCs.

Broader findings and caveats from the paper: The quantity of clinical and demographic metadata differed by source and by participant and was supplied without curation.

TCRbeta CDR3 regions were amplified from genomic DNA by means of the immunoSEQ Assay, a bias-controlled multiplex PCR. Processing in the source paper ran as follows. Nucleated cell counts per sample were estimated from amplification of reference gene primers within the assay. To quantify the absolute abundance of each unique TCRbeta CDR3 rearrangement, sequence reads were collapsed and filtered. For each sample, productive Simpson clonality was calculated as the square root of Simpson's diversity index over productive rearrangements. In its TCRdb copy, this immuneACCESS table keeps in-frame sequences only and misses some clones. Where compared with another copy, unresolved V genes explain less than half of these, and the others have no known cause. Clonal size and the V and J genes are those of that table, whereas D and trimming came from the DNA. In all, the sample holds 150,000 to 200,000 clones, and about 88% of those were seen once. The ten largest clones capture 2.1% of the sample.

Sequencing was performed on peripheral blood. Rearrangement joined TRBV28 to TRBJ1-2; the central 7 bases match TRBD1. This TCR was sampled from a man in his 70s with active or convalescent COVID-19. The CDR3 corresponds to CASLGQTHQQYGYTF. The nucleotide sequence is TGTGCCAGCTTGGGACAGACCCACCAACAATATGGCTACACCTTC.